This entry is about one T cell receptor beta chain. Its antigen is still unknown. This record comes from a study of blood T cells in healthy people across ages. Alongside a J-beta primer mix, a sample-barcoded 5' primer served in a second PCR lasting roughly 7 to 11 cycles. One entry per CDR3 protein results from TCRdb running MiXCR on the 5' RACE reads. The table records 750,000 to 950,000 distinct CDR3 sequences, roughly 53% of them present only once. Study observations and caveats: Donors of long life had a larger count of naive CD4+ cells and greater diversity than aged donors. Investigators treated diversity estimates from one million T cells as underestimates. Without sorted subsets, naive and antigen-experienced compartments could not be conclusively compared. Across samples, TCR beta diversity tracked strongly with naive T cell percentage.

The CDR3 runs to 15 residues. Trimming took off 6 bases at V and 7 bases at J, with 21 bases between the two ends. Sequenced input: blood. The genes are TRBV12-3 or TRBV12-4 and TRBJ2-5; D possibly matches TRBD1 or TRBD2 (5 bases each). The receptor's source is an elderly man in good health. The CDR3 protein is CASSPGTLGSPTQYF. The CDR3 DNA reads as TGTGCCAGCAGCCCCGGGACCCTTGGGAGCCCGACCCAGTACTTC.